Listed below are T cell receptor beta chains from one sample, sequenced in a study of T cell clonotyping in hematopoietic cell transplantation. The data were produced by immunoSEQ multiplex PCR, yet TCRdb's version contains in-frame clones alone and is incomplete. The repertoire includes approximately 44,000 clones, around 85% of them detected once, and roughly 2.8% sits in the top ten. The sequencing used peripheral blood mononuclear cells, collected before stem cell transplant. All receptors derive from a man in his fifties or sixties with acute myeloid leukemia. Some clones in this sample may be carry-over from other donors' samples. The CDR3 runs from the conserved cysteine through the conserved F or W. The D gene is left open where the match is weak. Clone size appears in some rows only: once, few, many, or a class for an expanded clone.

CDR3 protein | CDR3 DNA | clone size | CDR3 length | J gene | V gene | D gene
CASSRTRRGELFF | TGTGCCAGCAGCCGCACCCGTCGGGGGGAGCTGTTTTTT | - | 13 | TRBJ2-2 | TRBV11-2 | -
CASKQGQGEYTEAFF | TGCGCCAGCAAACAAGGACAGGGAGAATACACTGAAGCTTTCTTT | - | 15 | TRBJ1-1 | TRBV5-1 | TRBD1
CASSLRGGLKGYTF | TGTGCCAGCAGTCTACGAGGAGGGCTTAAAGGCTACACCTTC | - | 14 | TRBJ1-2 | TRBV25-1 | -
CASSARDRGFYEQYF | TGTGCCAGCAGCGCCCGGGACAGGGGTTTCTACGAGCAGTACTTC | once | 15 | TRBJ2-7 | TRBV28 | TRBD1
CASLEAGSSDTQYF | TGTGCCAGCCTGGAGGCGGGTTCTTCAGATACGCAGTATTTT | - | 14 | TRBJ2-3 | TRBV5-6 | -
CAWGHPDEQFF | TGTGCCTGGGGGCACCCGGATGAGCAGTTCTTC | - | 11 | TRBJ2-1 | TRBV30 | -
CASSPTGGGSPLHF | TGTGCCAGCTCACCGACAGGGGGCGGCTCACCCCTCCACTTT | - | 14 | TRBJ1-6 | TRBV18 | TRBD1
CASRLSGTGSYEQYF | TGTGCCAGCAGACTATCCGGGACAGGATCCTACGAGCAGTACTTC | - | 15 | TRBJ2-7 | TRBV6-1 | TRBD1
CSVDLGLVSSGELFF | TGCAGCGTTGATTTGGGACTAGTCAGTTCCGGGGAGCTGTTTTTT | - | 15 | TRBJ2-2 | TRBV29-1 | TRBD2
CASSQALAGTRRGQFF | TGCGCCAGCAGCCAAGCCCTAGCGGGGACTCGGAGGGGGCAGTTCTTC | - | 16 | TRBJ2-1 | TRBV4-1 | TRBD2
CASSLRLAGAIETQYF | TGTGCCAGCAGCCTCCGACTAGCGGGGGCGATCGAGACCCAGTACTTC | - | 16 | TRBJ2-5 | TRBV11-3 | TRBD2
CASSPGTGEIVGYGYTF | TGTGCCAGCAGCCCTGGGACAGGGGAAATCGTGGGCTATGGCTACACCTTC | - | 17 | TRBJ1-2 | TRBV7-2 | TRBD1
CASSLAGNEKLFF | TGTGCCAGCAGCTTGGCCGGGAATGAAAAACTGTTTTTT | - | 13 | TRBJ1-4 | TRBV5-4 | -
CASRPGGASQPQHF | TGTGCCAGCCGACCAGGGGGCGCATCTCAGCCCCAGCATTTT | - | 14 | TRBJ1-5 | TRBV27 | TRBD1
CASSRETSGGAGEQFF | TGTGCCAGCAGTCGAGAGACTAGCGGGGGGGCCGGTGAGCAGTTCTTC | - | 16 | TRBJ2-1 | TRBV28 | TRBD2
CASSQDLRGDPYEQYF | TGCGCCAGCAGCCAAGATCTTAGGGGGGATCCCTACGAGCAGTACTTC | - | 16 | TRBJ2-7 | TRBV4-3 | -
CASTPIGWGEKLFF | TGTGCCAGCACGCCGATAGGATGGGGTGAAAAACTGTTTTTT | - | 14 | TRBJ1-4 | TRBV28 | -
CASSPRQVYEQYF | TGTGCCAGCAGCCCCCGGCAGGTCTACGAGCAGTACTTC | - | 13 | TRBJ2-7 | TRBV7-9 | -
CASSQVGGLRAYQQYF | TGTGCCAGCAGCCAAGTCGGGGGACTCCGAGCCTACCAGCAGTACTTC | - | 16 | TRBJ2-7 | TRBV4-2 | -
CASSPSGNYGYTF | TGTGCCAGCAGCCCCTCAGGGAACTATGGCTACACCTTC | - | 13 | TRBJ1-2 | TRBV11-3 | -
CASSSGTGSSPLHF | TGTGCCAGCAGCTCGGGGACAGGGAGTTCACCCCTCCACTTT | - | 14 | TRBJ1-6 | TRBV5-4 | TRBD1
CASSLAGETQYF | TGTGCCAGCAGCTTGGCGGGGGAGACCCAGTACTTC | once | 12 | TRBJ2-5 | TRBV11-2 | -
CASSERVTNYGYTF | TGTGCCAGCAGTGAAAGGGTTACCAACTATGGCTACACCTTC | - | 14 | TRBJ1-2 | TRBV2 | -
CASSGQGILGYTF | TGTGCCAGCAGCGGACAGGGGATCTTGGGCTACACCTTC | - | 13 | TRBJ1-2 | TRBV2 | TRBD1
CASSFPGAQETQYF | TGTGCCAGCAGTTTTCCCGGGGCCCAAGAGACCCAGTACTTC | - | 14 | TRBJ2-5 | TRBV28 | -
CASSQGRGTVYEQYF | TGTGCCAGCAGCCAAGGGAGGGGGACTGTCTACGAGCAGTACTTC | - | 15 | TRBJ2-7 | TRBV14 | -
CASSAPTGAVTF | TGTGCCAGTAGTGCCCCGACAGGTGCGGTCACCTTC | - | 12 | TRBJ1-2 | TRBV19 | -
CATFWGEGYGYTF | TGTGCCACCTTTTGGGGAGAAGGCTATGGCTACACCTTC | - | 13 | TRBJ1-2 | TRBV28 | -
CASSRPGSWDSPLHF | TGTGCCAGCAGTCGCCCCGGGTCATGGGATTCACCCCTCCACTTT | - | 15 | TRBJ1-6 | TRBV27 | -
CASSTNYGEQYF | TGTGCCAGCAGCACCAATTATGGGGAGCAGTACTTC | once | 12 | TRBJ2-7 | TRBV9 | -
CASSDPNRDFPLSFRLDTQYF | TGTGCCAGCAGTGACCCCAACCGGGACTTCCCCCTTTCGTTTCGGTTGGATACGCAGTATTTT | once | 21 | TRBJ2-3 | TRBV2 | -
CAWSQGLAGPGTDTQYF | TGTGCCTGGAGCCAGGGACTAGCGGGCCCTGGTACAGATACGCAGTATTTT | - | 17 | TRBJ2-3 | TRBV30 | TRBD2
CASSLLADRNQPQHF | TGTGCCAGCAGCTTACTTGCGGACAGAAATCAGCCCCAGCATTTT | - | 15 | TRBJ1-5 | TRBV7-9 | -
CASSPEPERNTEAFF | TGTGCCAGCAGCCCCGAACCTGAGAGGAACACTGAAGCTTTCTTT | - | 15 | TRBJ1-1 | TRBV9 | -
CAISGSGSYGYTF | TGTGCCATCAGTGGGTCGGGGAGCTATGGCTACACCTTC | - | 13 | TRBJ1-2 | TRBV10-3 | -
CASSRTEVYGYTF | TGTGCCAGCAGTAGGACGGAGGTCTATGGCTACACCTTC | - | 13 | TRBJ1-2 | TRBV2 | -
CASSYSWAGGKEKLFF | TGTGCCAGCAGTTACTCGTGGGCTGGGGGTAAAGAAAAACTGTTTTTT | - | 16 | TRBJ1-4 | TRBV6-5 | -
CASSFWDSVGGYTF | TGTGCCAGTAGTTTCTGGGACAGCGTAGGGGGCTACACCTTC | - | 14 | TRBJ1-2 | TRBV19 | TRBD1
CASAPWGSPLHF | TGTGCCAGCGCCCCGTGGGGGTCACCCCTCCACTTT | - | 12 | TRBJ1-6 | TRBV7-9 | -
CAWSSTGETEAFF | TGTGCCTGGAGTTCAACGGGTGAAACTGAAGCTTTCTTT | - | 13 | TRBJ1-1 | TRBV30 | -
CASSYSWRTEAFF | TGTGCCAGCAGTTACTCCTGGAGGACTGAAGCTTTCTTT | - | 13 | TRBJ1-1 | TRBV6-5 | -
CASSPQDSYNSPLHF | TGTGCCAGCAGCCCCCAAGACTCCTATAATTCACCCCTCCACTTT | - | 15 | TRBJ1-6 | TRBV9 | -
CASSISYRVGYTF | TGTGCCAGCAGTATCTCCTACAGGGTTGGCTACACCTTC | - | 13 | TRBJ1-2 | TRBV28 | -
CASRAPSSGGNEQYF | TGTGCCAGCAGGGCCCCGTCTAGCGGGGGCAACGAGCAGTACTTC | once | 15 | TRBJ2-7 | TRBV2 | TRBD2